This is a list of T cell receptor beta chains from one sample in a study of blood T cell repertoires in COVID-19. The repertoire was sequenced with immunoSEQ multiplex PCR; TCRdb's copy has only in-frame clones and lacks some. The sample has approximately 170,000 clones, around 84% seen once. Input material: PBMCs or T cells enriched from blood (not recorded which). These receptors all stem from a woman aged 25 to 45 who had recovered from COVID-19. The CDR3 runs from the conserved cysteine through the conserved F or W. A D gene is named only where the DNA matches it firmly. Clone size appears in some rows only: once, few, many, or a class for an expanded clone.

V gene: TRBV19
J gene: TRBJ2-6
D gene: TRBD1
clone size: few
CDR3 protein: CASLNRGASSGANVLTF
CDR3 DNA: TGTGCCAGCTTAAACAGGGGCGCCAGCTCTGGGGCCAACGTCCTGACTTTC

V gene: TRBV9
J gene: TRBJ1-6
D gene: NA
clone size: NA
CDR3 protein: CASSARGSPYNSPLHF
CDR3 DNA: TGTGCCAGCAGCGCCCGGGGGTCCCCCTATAATTCACCCCTCCACTTT

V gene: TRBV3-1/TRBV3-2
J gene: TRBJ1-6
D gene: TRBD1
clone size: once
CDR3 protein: CASSPGQGFSPLHF
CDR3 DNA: TGTGCCAGCAGCCCGGGACAGGGGTTTTCACCCCTCCACTTT

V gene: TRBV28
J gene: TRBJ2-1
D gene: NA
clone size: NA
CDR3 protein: CATNSANSYNEQFF
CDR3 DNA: TGTGCCACAAATAGCGCAAACTCCTACAATGAGCAGTTCTTC

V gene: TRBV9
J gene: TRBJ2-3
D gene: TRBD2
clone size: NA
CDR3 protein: CASSVSSSGSTDTQYF
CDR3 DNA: TGTGCCAGCAGCGTCAGTTCTAGCGGGAGCACAGATACGCAGTATTTT

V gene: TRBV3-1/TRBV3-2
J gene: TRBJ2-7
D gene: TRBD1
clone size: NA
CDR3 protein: CASMGQGYEQYF
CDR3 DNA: TGTGCCAGCATGGGACAGGGGTACGAGCAGTACTTC

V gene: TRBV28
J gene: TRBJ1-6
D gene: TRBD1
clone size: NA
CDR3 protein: CASNPRGQGYSPLHF
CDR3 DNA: TGTGCCAGCAACCCTCGTGGACAGGGTTATTCACCCCTCCACTTT

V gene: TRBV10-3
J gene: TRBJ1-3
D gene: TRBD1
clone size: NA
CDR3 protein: CAIKQGQGSGNTIYF
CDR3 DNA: TGTGCCATCAAGCAAGGACAGGGCTCTGGAAACACCATATATTTT

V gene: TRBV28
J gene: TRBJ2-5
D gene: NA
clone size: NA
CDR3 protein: CASGRSSQETQYF
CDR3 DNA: TGTGCCAGCGGAAGGAGCAGCCAAGAGACCCAGTACTTC

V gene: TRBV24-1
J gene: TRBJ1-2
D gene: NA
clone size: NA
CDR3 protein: CATSEPGQAYGYTF
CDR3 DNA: TGTGCCACCAGTGAGCCGGGACAAGCTTATGGCTACACCTTC

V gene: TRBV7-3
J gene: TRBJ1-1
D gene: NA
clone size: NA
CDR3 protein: CASSPTAGWVSEAFF
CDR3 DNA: TGTGCCAGCAGCCCCACTGCAGGATGGGTCTCTGAAGCTTTCTTT

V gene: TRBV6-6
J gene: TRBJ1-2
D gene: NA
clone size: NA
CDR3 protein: CASAEGVRGYTF
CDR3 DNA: TGTGCCAGCGCAGAAGGGGTTCGCGGCTACACCTTC

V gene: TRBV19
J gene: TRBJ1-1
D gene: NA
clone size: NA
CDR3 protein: CASRLLRGWNTEAFF
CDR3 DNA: TGTGCCAGTAGGCTCTTAAGAGGATGGAACACTGAAGCTTTCTTT

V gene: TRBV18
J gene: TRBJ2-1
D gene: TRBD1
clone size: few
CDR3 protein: CASSPQGAGNEQFF
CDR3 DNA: TGTGCCAGCTCACCACAGGGGGCAGGGAATGAGCAGTTCTTC

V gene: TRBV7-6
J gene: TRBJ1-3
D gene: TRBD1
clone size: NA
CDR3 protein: CASSLGDRGHIYF
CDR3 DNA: TGTGCCAGCAGCTTAGGGGACAGGGGGCACATATATTTT

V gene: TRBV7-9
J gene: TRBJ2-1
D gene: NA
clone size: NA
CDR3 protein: CASSLGVGEQFF
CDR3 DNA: TGTGCCAGCAGCTTAGGTGTCGGGGAGCAGTTCTTC

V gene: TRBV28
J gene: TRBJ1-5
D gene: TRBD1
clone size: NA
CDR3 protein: CASSAPGQGQPQHF
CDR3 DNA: TGTGCCAGCAGTGCTCCGGGACAGGGTCAGCCCCAGCATTTT

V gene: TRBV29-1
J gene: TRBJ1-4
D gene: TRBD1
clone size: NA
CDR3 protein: CSVMSQGAGEKLFF
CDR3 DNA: TGCAGCGTCATGTCACAGGGGGCGGGTGAAAAACTGTTTTTT

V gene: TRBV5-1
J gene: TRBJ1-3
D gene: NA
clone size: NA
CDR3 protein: CASSLEGPGNTIYF
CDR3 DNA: TGCGCCAGCAGCTTGGAGGGGCCTGGAAACACCATATATTTT

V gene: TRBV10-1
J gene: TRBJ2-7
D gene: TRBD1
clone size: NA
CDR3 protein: CASSESSIRDRAYEQYF
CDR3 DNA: TGCGCCAGCAGTGAGTCGTCAATCCGGGACAGGGCCTACGAGCAGTACTTC

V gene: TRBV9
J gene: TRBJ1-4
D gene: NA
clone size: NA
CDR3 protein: CASSVKGRILEKLFF
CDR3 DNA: TGTGCCAGCAGCGTCAAAGGCAGGATTCTCGAAAAACTGTTTTTT

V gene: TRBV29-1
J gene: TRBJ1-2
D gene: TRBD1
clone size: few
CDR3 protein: CSVRQGESGYTF
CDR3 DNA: TGCAGCGTTCGACAGGGGGAAAGTGGCTACACCTTC

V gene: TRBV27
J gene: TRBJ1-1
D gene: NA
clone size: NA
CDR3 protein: CASIPLGTPQNTEAFF
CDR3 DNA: TGTGCCAGCATCCCTTTAGGGACACCTCAGAACACTGAAGCTTTCTTT

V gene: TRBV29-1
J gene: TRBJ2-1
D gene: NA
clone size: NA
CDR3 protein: CSALTTLSYNEQFF
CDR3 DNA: TGCAGCGCTTTGACAACCCTCTCCTACAATGAGCAGTTCTTC

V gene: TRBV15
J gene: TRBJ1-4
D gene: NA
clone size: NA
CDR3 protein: CATSRDRGHNEKLFF
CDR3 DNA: TGTGCCACCAGCAGAGATCGGGGACATAATGAAAAACTGTTTTTT

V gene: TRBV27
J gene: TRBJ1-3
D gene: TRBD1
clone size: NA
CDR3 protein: CASSLGRGPGNTIYF
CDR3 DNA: TGTGCCAGCAGTTTAGGCAGGGGGCCTGGAAACACCATATATTTT

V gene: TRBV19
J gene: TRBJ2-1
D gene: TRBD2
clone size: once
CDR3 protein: CASSMGGPHSSYNEQFF
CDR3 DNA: TGTGCCAGTAGTATGGGAGGGCCCCATAGCTCCTACAATGAGCAGTTCTTC

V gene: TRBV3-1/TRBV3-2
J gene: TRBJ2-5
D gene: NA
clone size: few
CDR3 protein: CASSLVVWGGRGETQYF
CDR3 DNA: TGTGCCAGCAGCCTGGTCGTGTGGGGGGGCCGGGGAGAGACCCAGTACTTC

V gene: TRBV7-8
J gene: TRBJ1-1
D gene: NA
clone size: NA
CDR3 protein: CASSSRERAEAFF
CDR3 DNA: TGTGCCAGCAGCTCTCGAGAGAGGGCTGAAGCTTTCTTT

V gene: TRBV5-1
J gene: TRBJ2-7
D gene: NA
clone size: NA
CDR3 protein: CASSSPERRYEQYF
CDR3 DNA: TGCGCCAGCAGCTCCCCGGAGAGGAGGTACGAGCAGTACTTC

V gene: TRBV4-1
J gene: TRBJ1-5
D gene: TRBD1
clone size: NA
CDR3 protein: CASSQVQRGQGGDQPQHF
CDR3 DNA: TGCGCCAGCAGCCAAGTCCAGAGAGGACAGGGGGGGGATCAGCCCCAGCATTTT

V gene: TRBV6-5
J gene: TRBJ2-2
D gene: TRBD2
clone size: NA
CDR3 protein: CASSPGTSYTGELFF
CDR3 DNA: TGTGCCAGCAGTCCCGGGACTAGCTACACCGGGGAGCTGTTTTTT

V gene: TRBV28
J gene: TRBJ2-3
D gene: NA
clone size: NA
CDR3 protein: CASSLQNWSTDTQYF
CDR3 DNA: TGTGCCAGCAGTTTACAAAACTGGAGCACAGATACGCAGTATTTT

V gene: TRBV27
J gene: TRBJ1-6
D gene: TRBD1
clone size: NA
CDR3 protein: CASSRNYRGRGSPLHF
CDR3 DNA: TGTGCCAGCAGCCGAAACTACAGGGGGCGGGGTTCACCCCTCCACTTT

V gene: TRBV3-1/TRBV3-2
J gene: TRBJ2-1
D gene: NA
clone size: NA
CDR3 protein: CASSQGVSGNNEQFF
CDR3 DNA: TGTGCCAGCAGCCAAGGGGTGTCAGGGAACAATGAGCAGTTCTTC

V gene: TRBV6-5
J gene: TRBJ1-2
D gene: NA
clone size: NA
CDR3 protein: CASSLRTDNYGYTF
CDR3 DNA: TGTGCCAGCAGCCTAAGGACAGATAACTATGGCTACACCTTC

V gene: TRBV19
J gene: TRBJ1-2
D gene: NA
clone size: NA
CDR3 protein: CASRKTALNYGYTF
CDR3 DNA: TGTGCCAGTAGGAAGACAGCACTAAACTATGGCTACACCTTC

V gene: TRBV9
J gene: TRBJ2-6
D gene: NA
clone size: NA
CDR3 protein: CASSVISPGANVLTF
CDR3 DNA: TGTGCCAGCAGCGTTATAAGCCCTGGGGCCAACGTCCTGACTTTC

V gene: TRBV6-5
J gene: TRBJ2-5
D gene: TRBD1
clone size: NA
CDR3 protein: CASSYGTGGETQYF
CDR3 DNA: TGTGCCAGCAGTTACGGGACAGGGGGGGAGACCCAGTACTTC

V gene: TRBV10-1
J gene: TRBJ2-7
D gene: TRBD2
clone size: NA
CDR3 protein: CASTLAPSGRPFSYEQYF
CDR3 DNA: TGCGCCAGCACCCTTGCCCCTAGCGGGAGGCCTTTTTCCTACGAGCAGTACTTC

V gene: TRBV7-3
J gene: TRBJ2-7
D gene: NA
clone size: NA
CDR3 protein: CASSLNPGGSYEQYF
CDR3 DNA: TGTGCCAGCAGCTTAAACCCCGGAGGGTCCTACGAGCAGTACTTC

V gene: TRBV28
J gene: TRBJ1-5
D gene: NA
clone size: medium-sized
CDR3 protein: CASSRGGEGVNQPQHF
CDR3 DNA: TGTGCCAGCAGCCGCGGGGGGGAAGGGGTAAATCAGCCCCAGCATTTT

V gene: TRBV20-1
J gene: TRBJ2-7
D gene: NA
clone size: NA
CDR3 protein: CSARTGYEQYF
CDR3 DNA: TGCAGTGCTAGGACAGGCTACGAGCAGTACTTC

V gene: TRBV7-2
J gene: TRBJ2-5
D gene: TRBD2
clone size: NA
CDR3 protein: CASTLARGGPETQYF
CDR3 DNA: TGTGCCAGCACCTTAGCCCGGGGGGGCCCAGAGACCCAGTACTTC

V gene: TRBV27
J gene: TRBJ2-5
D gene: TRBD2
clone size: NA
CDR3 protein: CASSLTGGRVETQYF
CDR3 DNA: TGTGCCAGCAGTTTAACGGGAGGGCGCGTCGAGACCCAGTACTTC

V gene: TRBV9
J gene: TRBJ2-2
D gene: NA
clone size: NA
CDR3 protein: CASSGGAGSNTGELFF
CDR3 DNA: TGTGCCAGCAGCGGAGGAGCGGGTTCGAACACCGGGGAGCTGTTTTTT

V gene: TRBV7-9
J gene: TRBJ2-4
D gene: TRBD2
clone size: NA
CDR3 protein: CASSLEGGLVKNIQYF
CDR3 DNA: TGTGCCAGCAGCTTAGAGGGAGGGCTGGTCAAAAACATTCAGTACTTC

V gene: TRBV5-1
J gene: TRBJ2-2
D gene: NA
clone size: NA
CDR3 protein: CASLLPGTGELFF
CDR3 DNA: TGCGCCAGCCTTCTCCCCGGGACCGGGGAGCTGTTTTTT

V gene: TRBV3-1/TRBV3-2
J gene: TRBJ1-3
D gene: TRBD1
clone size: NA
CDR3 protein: CASSRQRTGPGNTIYF
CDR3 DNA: TGTGCCAGCAGCCGCCAACGGACAGGCCCTGGAAACACCATATATTTT

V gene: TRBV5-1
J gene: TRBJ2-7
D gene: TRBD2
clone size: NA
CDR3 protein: CASSVGLAGGSNEQYF
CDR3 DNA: TGCGCCAGCAGCGTGGGACTAGCGGGAGGGTCTAACGAGCAGTACTTC

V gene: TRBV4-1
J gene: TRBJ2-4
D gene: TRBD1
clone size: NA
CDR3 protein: CASSEDRVENIQYF
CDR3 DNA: TGCGCCAGCAGCGAAGACAGGGTGGAAAACATTCAGTACTTC

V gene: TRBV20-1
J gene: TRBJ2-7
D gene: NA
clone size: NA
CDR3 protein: CSASSYEQYF
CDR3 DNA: TGCAGTGCGAGCTCCTACGAGCAGTACTTC

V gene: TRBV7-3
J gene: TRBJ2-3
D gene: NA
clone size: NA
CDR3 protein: CASSLTGGGGADTQYF
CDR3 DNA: TGTGCCAGCAGCTTAACGGGAGGAGGAGGCGCAGATACGCAGTATTTT

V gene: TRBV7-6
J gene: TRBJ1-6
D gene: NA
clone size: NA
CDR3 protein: CASSAGQADYNSPLHF
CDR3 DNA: TGTGCCAGCAGCGCCGGTCAGGCTGACTATAATTCACCCCTCCACTTT

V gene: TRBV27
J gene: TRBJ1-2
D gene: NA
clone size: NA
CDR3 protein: CASSRDRNYGYTF
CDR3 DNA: TGTGCCAGCAGTCGCGATCGGAACTATGGCTACACCTTC

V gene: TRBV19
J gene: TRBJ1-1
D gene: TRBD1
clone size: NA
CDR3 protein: CASSARGMTGVGTEAFF
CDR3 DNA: TGTGCCAGTAGTGCGAGGGGAATGACAGGGGTCGGCACTGAAGCTTTCTTT

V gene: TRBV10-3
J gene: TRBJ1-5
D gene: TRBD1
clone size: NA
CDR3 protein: CAISESSGQGRSQPQHF
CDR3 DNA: TGTGCCATCAGTGAGTCTTCGGGACAGGGCAGGAGTCAGCCCCAGCATTTT

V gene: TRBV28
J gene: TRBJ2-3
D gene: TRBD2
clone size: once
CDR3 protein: CASSRSGGSDTQYF
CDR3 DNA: TGTGCCAGCAGCCGGTCCGGGGGGTCAGATACGCAGTATTTT

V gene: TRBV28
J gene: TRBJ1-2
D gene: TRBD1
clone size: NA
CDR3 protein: CASRLQGQGAGYTF
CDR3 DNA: TGTGCCAGCAGGCTGCAGGGACAGGGAGCTGGCTACACCTTC